A selection of T cell receptor beta chains follows, all from one sample in a study of CD8+ T cells in alopecia areata. Only in-frame clones appear in the TCRdb table, and some are missing; sequencing was by immunoSEQ multiplex PCR. This table holds over 150,000 clones, about 53% found once. The sequenced sample was CD8+ T cells sorted from blood, obtained at week 24, from a patient treated with tofacitinib. The receptors derive from a human donor with alopecia areata. CDR3s include the opening cysteine and the closing phenylalanine or tryptophan. A D gene is named only where the DNA matches it firmly. Only part of the rows carry a size: once, few, many, or a class if the clone is expanded.

>13|.|TRBJ1-2|.|TRBV29-1
TGCAGCGTTATGTCAGGATCGGCGGACGGCTACACCTTC
CSVMSGSADGYTF
>17|few|TRBJ2-1|TRBD2|TRBV7-2
TGTGCCAGCAGCGGGGATAGCGGGGATTTCTCCTACAATGAGCAGTTCTTC
CASSGDSGDFSYNEQFF
>14|.|TRBJ1-2|TRBD1|TRBV29-1
TGCAGCGTTCCCACGACAGGGGTTAACTATGGCTACACCTTC
CSVPTTGVNYGYTF
>13|.|TRBJ2-2|.|TRBV4-1
TGCGCCAGCAGCCAAGATCATACCGGGGAGCTGTTTTTT
CASSQDHTGELFF
>14|.|TRBJ1-1|.|TRBV9
TGTGCCAGCAGCGTAGGGGGAGAGAACACTGAAGCTTTCTTT
CASSVGGENTEAFF
>14|once|TRBJ1-2|.|TRBV7-8
TGTGCCAGCAGCTTAGGCAGAAGTTCCTATGGCTACACCTTC
CASSLGRSSYGYTF
>16|few|TRBJ2-1|TRBD1|TRBV14
TGTGCCAGCAGCCTAACTCGGACAGGGTCCTACAATGAGCAGTTCTTC
CASSLTRTGSYNEQFF
>15|.|TRBJ1-6|TRBD1|TRBV14
TGTGCCAGCAGCCAAGAGACAGGGCGTAATTCACCCCTCCACTTT
CASSQETGRNSPLHF
>13|.|TRBJ2-7|.|TRBV7-9
TGTGCCAGCAGCTCGGCACAGGGATACGAGCAGTACTTC
CASSSAQGYEQYF
>16|.|TRBJ2-1|.|TRBV25-1
TGTGCCACCACAACCCAACCCGAGGGGACGTACAATGAGCAGTTCTTC
CATTTQPEGTYNEQFF
>15|once|TRBJ2-1|TRBD2|TRBV5-1
TGCGCCAGCAGCTTTGTTAGCGGGGGTGTAAATGAGCAGTTCTTC
CASSFVSGGVNEQFF
>16|.|TRBJ1-2|.|TRBV27
TGTGCCAGCAGTAGGCACGAGGGAATCCTATTTTATGGCTACACCTTC
CASSRHEGILFYGYTF
>18|.|TRBJ1-5|.|TRBV5-4
TGTGCCAGCAGCTTCAGGATCCGCAGGGCCCCTTCGTGGCAGCCCCAGCATTTT
CASSFRIRRAPSWQPQHF
>14|.|TRBJ2-7|.|TRBV7-2
TGTGCCAGCAGCTTAGATGGGGCAACCTACGAGCAGTACTTC
CASSLDGATYEQYF
>11|.|TRBJ1-3|.|TRBV25-1
TGTGCCAGCAGTGTGGGAAACACCATATATTTT
CASSVGNTIYF
>14|.|TRBJ2-2|.|TRBV6-5
TGTGCCAGCAGTTACTCTATTAGAGGGGGGGAGCTGTTTTTT
CASSYSIRGGELFF
>16|.|TRBJ2-5|.|TRBV7-9
TGTGCCAGCAGCTTAGCCGTGGGCAGAACAAGAAGGACCCAGTACTTC
CASSLAVGRTRRTQYF
>13|.|TRBJ2-7|.|TRBV4-3
TGCGCCAGCAGCCAAGATTGGGGGGTCGAGCAGTACTTC
CASSQDWGVEQYF
>14|few|TRBJ2-3|.|TRBV9
TGTGCCAGCAGCGTAGCGGGGAGCACAGATACGCAGTATTTT
CASSVAGSTDTQYF
>15|.|TRBJ1-6|.|TRBV9
TGTGCCAGCAGCGTAGACGGCAGAACTAATTCACCCCTCCACTTT
CASSVDGRTNSPLHF
>16|few|TRBJ1-1|TRBD1|TRBV19
TGTGCCAGTAGTAGTAGAGCCGACAGGGGGAACACTGAAGCTTTCTTT
CASSSRADRGNTEAFF
>13|.|TRBJ2-3|.|TRBV30
TGTGCCTTCCTTTCGGGCATCACAGATACGCAGTATTTT
CAFLSGITDTQYF
>15|.|TRBJ1-5|.|TRBV27
TGTGCCAGCAGTTTATACACAGATAGCAATCAGCCCCAGCATTTT
CASSLYTDSNQPQHF
>16|.|TRBJ2-1|.|TRBV6-6
TGTGCCAGCAAACAACCGGGGCAGGGAGTAGCCAATGAGCAGTTCTTC
CASKQPGQGVANEQFF
>13|.|TRBJ1-1|.|TRBV29-1
TGCAGCGTTGAAGGCGGACTCTCCACTGAAGCTTTCTTT
CSVEGGLSTEAFF
>15|.|TRBJ1-2|TRBD1|TRBV30
TGTGCCTGGAGCGCCGGGACAGGGGGCCACTATGGCTACACCTTC
CAWSAGTGGHYGYTF
>16|.|TRBJ2-1|TRBD2|TRBV5-1
TGCGCCAGCAGCTCCTTACTAGCGGGGGGCCAAAATGAGCAGTTCTTC
CASSSLLAGGQNEQFF
>13|.|TRBJ1-2|.|TRBV29-1
TGCAGCGTTGATGGGGCTCAGGACTATGGCTACACCTTC
CSVDGAQDYGYTF
>16|.|TRBJ2-2|.|TRBV7-6
TGTGCCAGCAGCCCGAGCCCAGGGGGAGGCACCGGGGAGCTGTTTTTT
CASSPSPGGGTGELFF
>17|few|TRBJ2-1|.|TRBV5-1
TGCGCCAGCAGCTTGGAGGCGAGTTCCCCCGCGGACAATGAGCAGTTCTTC
CASSLEASSPADNEQFF
>15|.|TRBJ1-5|.|TRBV27
TGTGCCAGCAGTAAGTCGGACGGGGGCAATCAGCCCCAGCATTTT
CASSKSDGGNQPQHF
>14|few|TRBJ2-7|TRBD1|TRBV4-3
TGCGCCAGCAGTCCCGGGACAGGTTCCTACGAGCAGTACTTC
CASSPGTGSYEQYF
>15|.|TRBJ2-7|.|TRBV4-3
TGCGCCAGCAGCCAAGTCCGCGGGTGGACCTACGAGCAGTACTTC
CASSQVRGWTYEQYF
>14|.|TRBJ1-6|.|TRBV10-3
TGTGCCATCAGTGAGACCCTTCTGAATTCACCCCTCCACTTT
CAISETLLNSPLHF
>15|few|TRBJ2-1|.|TRBV13
TGTGCCAGCAGCTTAGGTTCGGGGCCATCTACCGAGCAGTTCTTC
CASSLGSGPSTEQFF
>14|.|TRBJ2-7|.|TRBV5-6
TGTGCCAGCAGCTTTTTGGCCAGCTCCTACGAGCAGTACTTC
CASSFLASSYEQYF
>14|.|TRBJ2-3|.|TRBV4-3
TGCGCCAGCAGCCAAGGTTCGGGCACAGATACGCAGTATTTT
CASSQGSGTDTQYF
>12|once|TRBJ1-1|.|TRBV27
TGTGCCAGCAGTTTACCAGGCCCTGAAGCTTTCTTT
CASSLPGPEAFF
>14|.|TRBJ1-1|TRBD1|TRBV19
TGTGCCAGTAGTACTTACCGGGACAGGGGAAAAGCTTTCTTT
CASSTYRDRGKAFF
>18|.|TRBJ2-4|TRBD1|TRBV2
TGTGCCAGCAGTGAAGGGACAGGGGGCGATCGAGGCAAAAACATTCAGTACTTC
CASSEGTGGDRGKNIQYF
>15|few|TRBJ2-3|TRBD1|TRBV7-8
TGTGCCAGCAGCCGGCGACAGGGTAGCGCAGATACGCAGTATTTT
CASSRRQGSADTQYF
>12|few|TRBJ1-1|TRBD1|TRBV29-1
TGCAGCGTTGACGACAGGGGCACTGAAGCTTTCTTT
CSVDDRGTEAFF
>14|.|TRBJ1-1|.|TRBV7-8
TGTGCCAGCAGCTTAGCGGCGGAGGGAAGGGGAGCTTTCTTT
CASSLAAEGRGAFF
>16|.|TRBJ2-1|TRBD1|TRBV7-3
TGTGCCAGCAGCTGGGGGACAGGGAATTCCGACAATGAGCAGTTCTTC
CASSWGTGNSDNEQFF
>12|few|TRBJ2-4|.|TRBV11-3
TGTGCCAGCAGCTCGACGGGGAACATTCAGTACTTC
CASSSTGNIQYF
>14|few|TRBJ2-1|.|TRBV16
TGTGCCAGCAGCCAATTCTTAGGGCCAAATGAGCAGTTCTTC
CASSQFLGPNEQFF
>13|.|TRBJ1-2|.|TRBV10-2
TGCGCCAGCAGTGAGGGCACAGGGTATGGCTACACCTTC
CASSEGTGYGYTF
>12|few|TRBJ2-2|.|TRBV7-2
TGTGCCAGCAGCTTAGTCTCCGGGGAGCTGTTTTTT
CASSLVSGELFF
>13|.|TRBJ2-3|.|TRBV5-6
TGTGCCAGCGGGGGTTGGGGCACAGATACGCAGTATTTT
CASGGWGTDTQYF
>13|few|TRBJ2-7|.|TRBV9
TGTGCCAGCAGCCAGAAGATCGTAGGCGAGCAGTACTTC
CASSQKIVGEQYF
>14|few|TRBJ1-1|TRBD1|TRBV29-1
TGCAGCGCACGGACAGGGGTCATGAACACTGAAGCTTTCTTT
CSARTGVMNTEAFF
>14|.|TRBJ2-7|.|TRBV30
TGTGCCTGGGGGACGGGACACGGTACCTACGAGCAGTACTTC
CAWGTGHGTYEQYF
>12|.|TRBJ2-1|.|TRBV30
TGTGCCTGGAGTGTTTTGAGGAATGAGCAGTTCTTC
CAWSVLRNEQFF
>15|.|TRBJ1-1|.|TRBV7-2
TGTGCCATTGTCGGCGGCGAGACACTGATCGCTGAAGCTTTCTTT
CAIVGGETLIAEAFF
>13|.|TRBJ2-7|.|TRBV30
TGTGCCCGCTGGGACGGTAGCTCCTACGAGCAGTACTTC
CARWDGSSYEQYF